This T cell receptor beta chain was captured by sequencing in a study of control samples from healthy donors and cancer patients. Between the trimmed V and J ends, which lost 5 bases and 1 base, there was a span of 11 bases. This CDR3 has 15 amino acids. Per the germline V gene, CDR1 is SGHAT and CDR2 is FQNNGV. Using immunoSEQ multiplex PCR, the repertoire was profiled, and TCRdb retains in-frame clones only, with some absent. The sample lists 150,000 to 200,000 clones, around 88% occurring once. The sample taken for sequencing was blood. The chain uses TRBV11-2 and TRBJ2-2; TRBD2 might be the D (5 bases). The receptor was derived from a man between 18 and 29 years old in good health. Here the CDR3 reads CASSLLAENTGELFF. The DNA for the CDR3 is TGTGCCAGCAGCCTTCTAGCAGAGAACACCGGGGAGCTGTTTTTT.